This entry concerns a single T cell receptor beta chain. Its antigen is currently not known. No much larger clonotype is one base removed from it; base qualities were not supplied. Patients with a history of autoimmune disease or receiving systemic immunosuppression were excluded from the trial. Peripheral blood for TCR sequencing was drawn from every dose cohort at baseline, at cycle 4 day 1 and at cycle 7 day 1. Samples were obtained from an open-label, multicenter, first-in-human phase I dose-escalation trial of ivuxolimab. Adults with locally advanced or metastatic melanoma, renal cell, hepatocellular, or head and neck squamous cell carcinoma were enrolled in the trial. Before TCR sequencing, CD4+ and CD8+ T cells were separately sorted from peripheral blood. The record originates from a study of OX40 agonist ivuxolimab in advanced cancers. Some background on the complete study: Ivuxolimab was a fully human IgG2 agonistic monoclonal antibody targeting the costimulatory receptor OX40 (CD134). Partial responses occurred in three dose-escalation patients, of whom one had hepatocellular carcinoma and two had cutaneous melanoma. Prior anti-PD-1, anti-PD-L1 or anti-CTLA-4 therapy was permitted, and approximately 41% of dose-escalation patients had received checkpoint inhibitors. In the dose-escalation cohort, 75% to 85% of patients were male, and the mean age was approximately 60 years with a range of roughly 23 to 90. The paper covers the monotherapy dose-escalation part of the phase I ivuxolimab trial, which included N ≈ 50 patients. Intravenous ivuxolimab was administered to patients every 2 weeks at six dose levels: 0.01, 0.1, 0.3, 1.5, 3 and 10 mg/kg. Peripheral TCRbeta sequencing was intended to test whether TCR sequence diversity was altered and clonal T-cell expansion was caused by ivuxolimab. Among the approximately 50 dose-escalation patients, around 19 had hepatocellular carcinoma, roughly 15 melanoma, 9 renal cell carcinoma and 9 head and neck cancer. Beyond this particular receptor, the publication reports: In the 0.1-3.0 mg/kg groups, partial responders were among the patients with the lowest normalized peripheral clonal expansion, particularly in CD8+ T cells. Low levels of normalized T-cell clonal expansion were also shown by some nonresponding patients. After ivuxolimab, more expanded clones were found on average in CD8+ T cells than in CD4+ T cells. Which antigens the clonally expanded peripheral T cells were specific for was not determined. Clonal expansion of both CD4+ and CD8+ blood T cells was observed from baseline to week 6 at doses 0.1 to 3.0 mg/kg.

The CDR3 spans 17 residues, from the cysteine through the phenylalanine. The read is trimmed to its CDR3 DNA, 51 bases read in frame from base 1. The CDR1 and CDR2 encoded by the germline V gene are LGHNT and FRNRAP. V loses 2 bases at its end and J loses 8 bases; junction bases beyond the gene matches: 15. For sequencing of the TCRbeta CDR3 region, genomic DNA was extracted from the sorted cells. The immunoSEQ Assay was used for sequencing of TCRbeta CDR3 regions. TCRdb limited this immuneACCESS table to in-frame rearrangements with V and J called. A share of clones is missing; checked studies link under half to unresolved V genes, and the rest is unexplained. In this sample the table shows tens of thousands of clones, 75% to 90% of which occur a single time. The ten top clones hold roughly 2.5% of the sample.

The sequences come from CD4+ or CD8+ T cells sorted from blood, collected in a trial of the OX40 agonist ivuxolimab. The chain uses TRBV12-5 and TRBJ1-2; 9 junctional bases match TRBD1. This TCR derives from an adult with an advanced solid tumor such as melanoma, head and neck, liver or kidney cancer. The base sequence is TGTGCTAGTGGTTTGCCTCCTCGGGACAGGGCGGTTTGGGGCTACACCTTC. It encodes CASGLPPRDRAVWGYTF.